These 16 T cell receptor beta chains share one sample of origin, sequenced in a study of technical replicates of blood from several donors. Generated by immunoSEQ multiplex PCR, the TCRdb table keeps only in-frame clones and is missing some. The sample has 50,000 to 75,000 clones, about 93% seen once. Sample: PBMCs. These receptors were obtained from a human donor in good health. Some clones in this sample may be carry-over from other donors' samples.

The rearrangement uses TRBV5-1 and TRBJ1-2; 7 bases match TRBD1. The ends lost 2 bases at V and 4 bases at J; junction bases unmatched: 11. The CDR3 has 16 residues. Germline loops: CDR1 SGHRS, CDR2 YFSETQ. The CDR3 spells CASSLFYRGTGYGYTF. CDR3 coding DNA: TGCGCCAGCAGCTTATTTTACAGGGGTACCGGCTATGGCTACACCTTC.

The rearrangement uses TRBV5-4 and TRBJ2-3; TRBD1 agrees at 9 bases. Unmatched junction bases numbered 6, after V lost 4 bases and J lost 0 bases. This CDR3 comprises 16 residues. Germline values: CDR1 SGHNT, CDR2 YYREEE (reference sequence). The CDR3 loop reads CASSGGTGSSTDTQYF. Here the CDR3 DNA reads TGTGCCAGCAGCGGGGGGACAGGGTCTAGCACAGATACGCAGTATTTT. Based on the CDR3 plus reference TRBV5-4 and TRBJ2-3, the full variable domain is ETGVTQSPTHLIKTRGQQVTLRCSSQSGHNTVSWYQQALGQGPQFIFQYYREEENGRGNFPPRFSGLQFPNYSSELNVNALELDDSALYLCASSGGTGSSTDTQYFGPGTRLTVL.

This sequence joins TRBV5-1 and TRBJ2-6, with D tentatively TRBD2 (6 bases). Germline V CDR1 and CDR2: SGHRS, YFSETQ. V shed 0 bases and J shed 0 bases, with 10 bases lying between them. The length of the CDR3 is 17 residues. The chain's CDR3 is CASSLVTRDSGANVLTF. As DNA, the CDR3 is TGCGCCAGCAGCTTGGTCACGCGGGACTCTGGGGCCAACGTCCTGACTTTC.

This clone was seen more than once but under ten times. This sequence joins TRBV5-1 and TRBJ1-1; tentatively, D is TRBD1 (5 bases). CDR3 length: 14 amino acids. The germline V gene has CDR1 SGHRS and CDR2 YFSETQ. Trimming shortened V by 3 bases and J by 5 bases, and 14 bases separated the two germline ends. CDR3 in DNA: TGCGCCAGCAGCTCCGGGACTCGGAGGACTGAAGCTTTCTTT. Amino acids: CASSSGTRRTEAFF.

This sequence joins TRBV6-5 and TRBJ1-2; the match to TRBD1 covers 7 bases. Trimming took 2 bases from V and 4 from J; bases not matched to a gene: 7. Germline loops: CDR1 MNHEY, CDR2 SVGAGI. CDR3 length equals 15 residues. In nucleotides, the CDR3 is TGTGCCAGCAGTTACGGACAGGTTGGGAGCTATGGCTACACCTTC. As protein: CASSYGQVGSYGYTF.

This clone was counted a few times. The CDR3 loop is CASSRGTNEKLFF. The CDR3 bases are TGTGCCAGCAGCAGGGGAACTAATGAAAAACTGTTTTTT. This sequence joins TRBV2 and TRBJ1-4, with D perhaps matching TRBD1 (6 bases). The CDR3 runs 13 residues. Germline V gives CDR1 SNHLY, CDR2 FYNNEI. Trimming stripped 6 bases from V and 1 base from J, with 6 bases between.

The CDR3 region is CARSSHPGQDSFYEQYF. Written as DNA, the CDR3 is TGCGCCAGATCCTCCCATCCGGGACAGGACTCATTCTACGAGCAGTACTTC. J is TRBJ2-7 and V is TRBV5-1; TRBD1 matches 8 bases. V trimming: 8 bases; J trimming: 3 bases; junction bases outside the gene matches: 19. Germline assignment: CDR1 SGHRS and CDR2 YFSETQ. The length of the CDR3 is 17 residues.

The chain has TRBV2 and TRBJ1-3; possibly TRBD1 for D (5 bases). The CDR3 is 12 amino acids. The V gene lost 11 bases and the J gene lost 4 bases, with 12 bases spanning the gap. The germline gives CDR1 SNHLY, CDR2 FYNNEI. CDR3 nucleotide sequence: TGTGCCGGGGCGAGGAGAGGAAACACCATATATTTT. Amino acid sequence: CAGARRGNTIYF.

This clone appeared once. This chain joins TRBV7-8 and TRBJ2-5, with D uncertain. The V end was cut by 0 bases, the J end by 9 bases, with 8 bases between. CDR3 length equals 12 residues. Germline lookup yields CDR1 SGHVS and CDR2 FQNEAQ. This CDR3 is CASSLALRAQYF. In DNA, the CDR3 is TGTGCCAGCAGCTTAGCGCTTCGAGCCCAGTACTTC.

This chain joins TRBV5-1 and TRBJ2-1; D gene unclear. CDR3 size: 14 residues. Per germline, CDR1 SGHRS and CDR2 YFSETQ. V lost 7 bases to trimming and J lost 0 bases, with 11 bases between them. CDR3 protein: CASRLESSYNEQFF. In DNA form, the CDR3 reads TGCGCCAGCCGTCTGGAGAGCTCCTACAATGAGCAGTTCTTC. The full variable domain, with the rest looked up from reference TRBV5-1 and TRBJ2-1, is KAGVTQTPRYLIKTRGQQVTLSCSPISGHRSVSWYQQTPGQGLQFLFEYFSETQRNKGNFPGRFSGRQFSNSRSEMNVSTLELGDSALYLCASRLESSYNEQFFGPGTRLTVL.

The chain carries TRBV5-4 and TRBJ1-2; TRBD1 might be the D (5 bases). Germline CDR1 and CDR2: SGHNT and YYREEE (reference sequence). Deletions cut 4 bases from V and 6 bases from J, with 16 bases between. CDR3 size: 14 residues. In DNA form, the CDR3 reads TGTGCCAGCAGCCTCCCCGCAGGGTGGGATGGCTACACCTTC. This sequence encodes CASSLPAGWDGYTF.

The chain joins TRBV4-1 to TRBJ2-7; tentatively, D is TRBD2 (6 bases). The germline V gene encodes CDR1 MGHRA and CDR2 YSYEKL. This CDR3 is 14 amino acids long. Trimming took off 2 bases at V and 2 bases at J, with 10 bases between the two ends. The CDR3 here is CASSQPGGTYEQYF. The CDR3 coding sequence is TGCGCCAGCAGCCAACCAGGAGGGACCTACGAGCAGTACTTC.

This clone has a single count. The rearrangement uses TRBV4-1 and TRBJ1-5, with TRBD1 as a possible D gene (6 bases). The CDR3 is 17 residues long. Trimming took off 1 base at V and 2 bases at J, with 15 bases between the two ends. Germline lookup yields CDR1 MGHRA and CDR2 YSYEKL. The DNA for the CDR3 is TGCGCCAGCAGCCAAGGGGGGCAGGGTAGGCGCAATCAGCCCCAGCATTTT. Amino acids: CASSQGGQGRRNQPQHF.

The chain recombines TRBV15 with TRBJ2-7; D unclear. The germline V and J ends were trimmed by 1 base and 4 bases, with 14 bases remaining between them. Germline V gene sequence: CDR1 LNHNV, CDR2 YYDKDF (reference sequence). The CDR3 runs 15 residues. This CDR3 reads CATSRARGGQYEQYF. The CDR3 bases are TGTGCCACCAGCAGAGCCCGTGGCGGCCAGTACGAGCAGTACTTC.

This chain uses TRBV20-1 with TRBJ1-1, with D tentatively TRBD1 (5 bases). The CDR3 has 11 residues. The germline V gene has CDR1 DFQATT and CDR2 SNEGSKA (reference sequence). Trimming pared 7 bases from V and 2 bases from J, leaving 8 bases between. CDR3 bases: TGCAGTGTCCAGGGTAACACTGAAGCTTTCTTT. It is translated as CSVQGNTEAFF.

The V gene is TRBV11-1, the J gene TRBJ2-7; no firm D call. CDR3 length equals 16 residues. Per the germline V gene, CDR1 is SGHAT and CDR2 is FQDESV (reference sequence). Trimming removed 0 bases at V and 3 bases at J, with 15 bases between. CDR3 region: CASSLAGKFHYYEQYF. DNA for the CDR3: TGTGCCAGCAGCTTAGCGGGTAAATTCCACTACTACGAGCAGTACTTC. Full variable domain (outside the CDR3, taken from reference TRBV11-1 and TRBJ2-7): EAEVAQSPRYKITEKSQAVAFWCDPISGHATLYWYRQILGQGPELLVQFQDESVVDDSQLPKDRFSAERLKGVDSTLKIQPAELGDSAMYLCASSLAGKFHYYEQYFGPGTRLTVT.